The rows below give T cell receptor beta chains drawn from one sample of a study of shared clonotypes between healthy human individuals. The protocol was immunoSEQ multiplex PCR, while the TCRdb copy is restricted to in-frame clones and leaves out a portion. Counted here are more than 400,000 clones, approximately 80% occurring once; the ten biggest clones make up around 11%. Source material: PBMCs. These receptors originate from a woman aged 35 to 49 in good health. Some clones in this sample may be carry-over from other donors' samples. Each CDR3 is given with its conserved first and last residue.

cdr3_length | j_call | v_call | cdr3_aa
19 | TRBJ1-1 | TRBV5-1 | CASSLDARTGAFMNTEAFF
16 | TRBJ1-3 | TRBV14 | CASSRGQGSSGNTIYF
15 | TRBJ2-3 | TRBV9 | CASSVKRVGSDTQYF
15 | TRBJ2-5 | TRBV5-1 | CASSPQGGYGETQYF
14 | TRBJ1-3 | TRBV5-4 | CASSQAGAGNTIYF
16 | TRBJ2-5 | TRBV5-6 | CASSVTGTGVGETQYF
14 | TRBJ2-1 | TRBV28 | CASSQPSSGDEQFF
16 | TRBJ2-7 | TRBV5-1 | CASSLGSHNGKYEQYF
13 | TRBJ2-5 | TRBV7-7 | CASSLDREETQYF
15 | TRBJ2-6 | TRBV7-2 | CASSRDTAGANVLTF
12 | TRBJ1-2 | TRBV10-3 | CAIMSQNYGYTF
13 | TRBJ2-2 | TRBV7-7 | CASSLSGEGELFF
13 | TRBJ1-2 | TRBV7-3 | CASSPVLEGGYTF
15 | TRBJ1-1 | TRBV28 | CASSLSGGIGTEAFF
16 | TRBJ2-3 | TRBV12-2 | CASRPWDRASTDTQYF
18 | TRBJ2-3 | TRBV28 | CASSWRAFSGSGTDTQYF
15 | TRBJ2-7 | TRBV6-6 | CASSYSFWGHYEQYF
14 | TRBJ1-6 | TRBV5-1 | CASSFGLENSPLHF
19 | TRBJ2-2 | TRBV9 | CASSPSGSGGPSGNGELFF
15 | TRBJ2-7 | TRBV19 | CASSPGLAGAYEQYF
13 | TRBJ1-5 | TRBV15 | CATSRGIQGPQHF
14 | TRBJ2-7 | TRBV6-5 | CASRPGTGFYEQYF
13 | TRBJ2-3 | TRBV9 | CASSVGSTDTQYF
15 | TRBJ2-3 | TRBV7-2 | CASSLAGGPTDTQYF
16 | TRBJ1-1 | TRBV5-5 | CASSLFGGRWNTEAFF
12 | TRBJ1-1 | TRBV18 | CASSPRVTEAFF
20 | TRBJ2-7 | TRBV4-2 | CASSQDTGDRGEGDPYEQYF
12 | TRBJ2-3 | TRBV29-1 | CSVEDRFGTAYF
13 | TRBJ1-3 | TRBV30 | CAWSAGVGNTIYF
14 | TRBJ2-7 | TRBV25-1 | CASGGQGRSYEQYF
13 | TRBJ1-2 | TRBV15 | CATSRLTDRGYTF
15 | TRBJ1-6 | TRBV2 | CASSERGASNSPLHF
14 | TRBJ1-4 | TRBV29-1 | CSAQPGTGNEKLFF
13 | TRBJ1-1 | TRBV28 | CASSPPQNTEAFF
20 | TRBJ2-7 | TRBV27 | CASRPPYRLAGGWGTYEQYF
16 | TRBJ1-2 | TRBV11-2 | CASSLNSGLANYGYTF
16 | TRBJ2-2 | TRBV28 | CASSFFGGSNTGELFF
19 | TRBJ1-2 | TRBV4-1 | CASSQGGWPQGPRLYGYTF
16 | TRBJ1-5 | TRBV6-1 | CASSGGTGWGRQPQHF
14 | TRBJ2-5 | TRBV5-1 | CASSSQGSQETQYF
17 | TRBJ2-1 | TRBV5-1 | CASSSGGGLDFYNEQFF
14 | TRBJ2-7 | TRBV13 | CASSLSGTDYEQYF
14 | TRBJ2-7 | TRBV11-2 | CASSYRRQGYEQYF
11 | TRBJ2-1 | TRBV5-5 | CASMSSWEQFF
14 | TRBJ2-7 | TRBV2 | CASSEQGARNEQYF
14 | TRBJ2-4 | TRBV1 | CTSSPRGLKNIQYF
14 | TRBJ2-1 | TRBV19 | CASSKGPPGDEQFF
17 | TRBJ2-6 | TRBV19 | CASTDLLQGSGANVLTF
16 | TRBJ2-1 | TRBV18 | CASSPGRALGYNEQFF